Presented here are 9 T cell receptor beta chains from one specimen sequenced in a study of T cells in lung cancer brain metastases. Here immunoSEQ multiplex PCR was the method, and the copy in TCRdb shows in-frame clones only, minus some. The sample shows approximately 1,700 clones, approximately 90% of them seen only once. The sequenced material came from tumor tissue from a brain metastasis. These receptors all stem from a man in his fifties or sixties with non-small cell lung cancer that had spread to the brain.

Note on this clone: At one of its ends the junction is not consistent with the germline gene, which may arise from a read error. Other DNA variants within this sample encode the same CDR3. The chain uses TRBV7-9 and TRBJ2-1; D call uncertain. The germline gives CDR1 SEHNR, CDR2 FQNEAQ (reference sequence). CDR3 length equals 14 residues. As DNA, the CDR3 is TGTGCCAGTAGCTTAGGTCTAAATTACAATGAGCAGTTCTTC. Protein sequence: CASSLGLNYNEQFF.

The gene calls are TRBV5-6 and TRBJ2-7, with TRBD1 matching 10 bases. The V and J ends lost 1 base and 6 bases, in that order; junction bases with no gene match: 7. CDR1 and CDR2 from the germline V gene are SGHDT and YYEEEE. The CDR3 is 15 residues long. As DNA, the CDR3 is TGTGCCAGCAGCTTGCCAGGGACAGGGGTCGGCGAGCAGTACTTC. Its protein product is CASSLPGTGVGEQYF.

The V and J genes are TRBV9 and TRBJ1-3; D perhaps matches TRBD1 (5 bases). Germline V gene sequence: CDR1 SGDLS, CDR2 YYNGEE. The CDR3 is 15 amino acids. Between the trimmed V and J ends, which lost 1 base and 2 bases, there was a span of 10 bases. CDR3 bases: TGTGCCAGCAGCGTACTGACAGAACCTGGAAACACCATATATTTT. Translation: CASSVLTEPGNTIYF.

The chain couples TRBV19 to TRBJ2-7; 10 nucleotides match TRBD1. V was clipped by 5 bases and J by 3 bases; unmatched bases: 7. The length of the CDR3 is 15 residues. CDR1 is LNHDA and CDR2 is SQIVND in the germline V gene (reference sequence). The CDR3 nucleotides are TGTGCCAGTAGTTCGAGACAGGGGGCGGTCTACGAGCAGTACTTC. Translated: CASSSRQGAVYEQYF. The entire variable domain, with the rest obtained from reference TRBV19 and TRBJ2-7, is as follows: DGGITQSPKYLFRKEGQNVTLSCEQNLNHDAMYWYRQDPGQGLRLIYYSQIVNDFQKGDIAEGYSVSREKKESFPLTVTSAQKNPTAFYLCASSSRQGAVYEQYFGPGTRLTVT.

The rearrangement links TRBV5-1 to TRBJ2-7; D not certain. CDR3 length: 14 residues. Between the trimmed V and J ends, which lost 3 bases and 1 base, there was a span of 11 bases. Germline values: CDR1 SGHRS, CDR2 YFSETQ. CDR3 sequence reads: CASSSALFSYEQYF. The CDR3 DNA reads as TGCGCCAGCAGCTCGGCGCTTTTTTCCTACGAGCAGTACTTC.

The rearrangement links TRBV6-4 to TRBJ1-2, with unresolved D. CDR3 length equals 14 residues. The V end lost 6 bases, the J end lost 3 bases, and 14 bases lay between the germline ends. Germline lookup yields CDR1 MRHNA and CDR2 SNTAGT. Here the CDR3 DNA reads TGTGCCAGCAGCCCTTCTCCGGGATACTATGGCTACACCTTC. Its translation is CASSPSPGYYGYTF.

The V call is TRBV10-3, the J call TRBJ2-5; D possibly matches TRBD1 or TRBD2 (5 bases each). The germline V gene encodes CDR1 ENHRY and CDR2 SYGVKD. V lost 4 bases, J lost 2 bases, and 8 bases lay in between. The CDR3 has 13 amino acids. The CDR3 is CAISGGPQETQYF. The DNA for the CDR3 is TGTGCCATCAGTGGGGGACCACAAGAGACCCAGTACTTC.

J is TRBJ2-5 and V is TRBV18; D may be TRBD2 (7 bases). The germline V and J ends were trimmed by 6 bases and 4 bases, with 21 bases remaining between them. In germline, CDR1 is KGHSH, CDR2 LQKENI. There are 16 residues in the CDR3. This CDR3 reads CASSISARGGAETQYF. In DNA form, the CDR3 reads TGTGCCAGCTCGATCAGCGCCAGGGGAGGGGCAGAGACCCAGTACTTC.

The chain joins TRBV7-2 to TRBJ2-2; unclear D gene. The CDR3 extends over 14 amino acids. CDR1 and CDR2 (germline): SGHTA, FQGNSA. V was shortened by 0 bases and J by 4 bases, with 6 bases between the two germline ends. The CDR3 nucleotides read TGTGCCAGCAGCTTAGCCCGGCGCACCGGGGAGCTGTTTTTT. Amino acid sequence: CASSLARRTGELFF.